These T cell receptor beta chains were read from a single sample in a study of blood T cell repertoires in COVID-19. The data were produced by immunoSEQ multiplex PCR, yet TCRdb's version contains in-frame clones alone and is incomplete. The sample records approximately 340,000 clones, roughly 87% being singletons. Source material: peripheral blood. All receptors derive from a man aged 25-45 years with COVID-19, enrolled during active disease. Each CDR3 is given without its conserved first and last residue. The D gene is left open where the match is weak.

ASSIGREGRHGEQF TRBD2 TRBV19
ASSTKRASGGSSYNEQF TRBD2 TRBV11-3
ASSFRDTAINSPLH . TRBV28
SVEDLVNTEAF . TRBV29-1
ASSPGLAGNEQF TRBD2 TRBV27
ASSSNGRATEAF . TRBV5-1
ASSIVGLEVIPQH . TRBV19
ATSRGVRDEQY . TRBV15
ASSLRQGANYGYT TRBD1 TRBV7-2
ASSFSGSRGNEQF TRBD2 TRBV11-2
ASSRRLGAAYEQY . TRBV7-2
ASSQEIAEGRETQY . TRBV4-2
ASSLLSRLGSPSYEQY . TRBV7-9
SAPSTDTQY . TRBV20-1
ATSRDLLGQGYYGYT TRBD1 TRBV15
ASSYPKGTGRNQPQH TRBD1 TRBV6-2/TRBV6-3
ASSYSTGTNVVNTEAF . TRBV6-2/TRBV6-3
ASSPGDRAGETQY TRBD1 TRBV5-1
ASSPRTGVIYGYT TRBD1 TRBV7-2
ASSGTGGFGNQPQH TRBD1 TRBV2
ASSKGTGGNTEAF TRBD1 TRBV19